A single sample gave rise to the 3 T cell receptor beta chains below, sequenced in a study of T cells in Graves' hyperthyroidism and ophthalmopathy. Amplification yielded TCR beta CDR3 regions, with RNA transcripts as the source. The HTBI primer set was used in a first-round RT-PCR of the TCR CDR3. TCRdb called the multiplex PCR reads again in MiXCR, with one record for every CDR3 protein. The data contain 130,000 to 150,000 distinct CDR3 sequences, around 20% of them singletons. The specimen sequenced was blood. Source of these receptors: a woman in her forties or fifties with Graves' hyperthyroidism that later progressed to Graves' ophthalmopathy.

This clonotype was detected ten times or more. The V and J genes are TRBV5-1 and TRBJ1-2; no clear D. The germline CDR1 and CDR2 sequences are SGHRS and YFSETQ. The CDR3 has 13 residues. The V and J ends lost 3 bases and 4 bases respectively, with 10 bases between them. The CDR3 spells CASSSSGIYGYTF. The CDR3 DNA is TGCGCCAGCAGCTCCTCGGGGATCTATGGCTACACCTTC.

This clonotype was observed at least ten times. V usage is TRBV6-1 and J usage is TRBJ2-5; possibly TRBD2 for D (6 bases). V was cut by 6 bases and J by 1 base, with 18 bases left in between. Germline V gives CDR1 MNHNS, CDR2 SASEGT. The CDR3 runs 16 residues. CDR3 coding DNA: TGTGCCAGCAGCAGCCGGGGGACCACCCCCCAAGAGACCCAGTACTTC. Residues: CASSSRGTTPQETQYF.

At least ten counts were recorded for this clonotype. This chain joins TRBV28 and TRBJ2-5, with no clear D. CDR1 MDHEN and CDR2 SYDVKM come from the germline V gene. The CDR3 extends over 13 amino acids. V was trimmed by 5 bases and J by 5 bases, leaving 12 bases between them. CDR3 in amino acids: CASSRSGVETQYF. The CDR3 DNA sequence: TGTGCCAGCAGTCGTTCAGGTGTCGAGACCCAGTACTTC.